The clone carrying this T cell receptor beta chain has a handful of counts. Its target is not known. The TCR beta CDR3 regions underwent amplification using RNA transcripts as the source. Primed by the HTBI set, a first-round RT-PCR was run on the TCR CDR3. MiXCR was run by TCRdb on the multiplex PCR reads, yielding one entry per CDR3 protein. This table has over 650,000 distinct CDR3 sequences, 45% appearing once. The V gene's germline CDR1 is SQVTM and CDR2 ANQGSEA. V lost 0 bases, J lost 6 bases, and 21 bases lay in between. The CDR3 is 16 residues long. This sample is drawn from a study of T cells in Graves' hyperthyroidism and ophthalmopathy. Findings and limits, study-wide: Progression to ophthalmopathy was predicted a median of approximately 6.4 months early.

The receptor's source is an adult man with Graves' disease, either hyperthyroidism or ophthalmopathy (not recorded which). The sample taken for sequencing was peripheral blood or thyroid tissue (not recorded which). This chain joins TRBV29-1 and TRBJ2-7, with D perhaps TRBD1 or TRBD2 (5 bases each). CDR3 amino acids: CSVEDRGTDILGEQYF. The CDR3 DNA sequence: TGCAGCGTTGAAGATCGAGGGACCGATATCCTAGGCGAGCAGTACTTC.